This T cell receptor beta chain is drawn from a study of brain T cells in children with intractable seizures. The CDR3 contains 14 residues. V trimming: 4 bases; J trimming: 8 bases; junction bases outside the gene matches: 11. Germline-derived CDR1 and CDR2 are SGHNT and YYREEE (reference sequence). Specified time point: blood from clinic visit 5 months post-surgery; TSC patient then seizure free. Only cases whose brain tissue showed the highest T cell transcript signatures were sequenced. At least one anti-epileptic drug was given before surgery. Some clones are missing from TCRdb's copy, which holds only in-frame ones; the method was immunoSEQ multiplex PCR. The repertoire includes 340,000 or so clones, over 85% of them detected once, and 4.5% to 7% sits in the top ten.

This receptor was obtained from a boy younger than two with tuberous sclerosis and intractable seizures. Source: peripheral blood, taken about 5 months after surgery. V is TRBV5-4 and J is TRBJ1-2; 7 positions agree with TRBD1. The CDR3 is CASSRSQNRGGYTF. The CDR3 DNA is TGTGCCAGCAGCCGATCACAAAACAGGGGAGGCTACACCTTC.